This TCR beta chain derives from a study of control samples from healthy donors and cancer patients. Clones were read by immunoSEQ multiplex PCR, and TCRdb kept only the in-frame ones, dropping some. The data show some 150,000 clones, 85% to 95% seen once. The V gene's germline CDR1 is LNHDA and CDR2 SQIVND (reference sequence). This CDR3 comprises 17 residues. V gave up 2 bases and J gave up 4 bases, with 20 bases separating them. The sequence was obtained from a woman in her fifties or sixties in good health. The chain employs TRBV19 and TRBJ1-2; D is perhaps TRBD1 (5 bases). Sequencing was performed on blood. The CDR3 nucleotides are TGTGCCAGTAGTATAAGGTACGTCGGGGGACCGCGCTATGGCTACACCTTC. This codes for CASSIRYVGGPRYGYTF.